The TCR beta chain under discussion was sequenced for a study of blood T cells in healthy people across ages. Study findings and constraints: TCR beta diversity tracked closely with naive T cell percentage.

Alongside a J-beta primer mix, a sample-barcoded 5' primer served in a second PCR lasting roughly 6 to 12 cycles. Using its own MiXCR run on the 5' RACE reads, TCRdb lists one record per CDR3 protein. The sample records more than 500,000 distinct CDR3 sequences, about 28% being singletons. The V segment lost 5 bases and the J segment 5 bases; nucleotides outside the gene matches: 9. The CDR3 has 15 residues. Germline CDR1 and CDR2: MNHEY and SVGEGT. This clonotype has just a few counts. Its antigen is unidentified. These data were also reused for a study on T cells of mothers and their children. Turning to that study: It was through the M1S primer of the second PCR that sample barcodes and 2-4 random nucleotides were added.

The chain links TRBV6-2 or TRBV6-3 to TRBJ2-3, with 8 bases lining up with TRBD1. The sequenced sample consisted of blood. The sequence came from a boy between 2 and 10 years old in good health. The CDR3 sequence: CASSDGTGRGDTQYF. As DNA, the CDR3 is TGTGCCAGCAGTGACGGGACAGGTCGCGGAGATACGCAGTATTTT.